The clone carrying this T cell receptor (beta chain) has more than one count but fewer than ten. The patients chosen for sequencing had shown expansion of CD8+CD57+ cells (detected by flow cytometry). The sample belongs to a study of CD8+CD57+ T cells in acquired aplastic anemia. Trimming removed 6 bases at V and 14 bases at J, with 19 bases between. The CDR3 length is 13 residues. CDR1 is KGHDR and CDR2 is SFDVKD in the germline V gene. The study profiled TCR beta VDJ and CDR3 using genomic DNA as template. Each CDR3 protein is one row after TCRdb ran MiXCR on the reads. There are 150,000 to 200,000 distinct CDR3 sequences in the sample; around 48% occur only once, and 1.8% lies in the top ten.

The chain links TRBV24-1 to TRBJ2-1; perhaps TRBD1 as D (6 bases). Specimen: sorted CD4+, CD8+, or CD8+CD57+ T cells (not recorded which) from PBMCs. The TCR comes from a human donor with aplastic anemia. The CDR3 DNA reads TGTGCCACCAGTCCTTCCAGGGGTGGGTTAGAGTTCTTC. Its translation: CATSPSRGGLEFF.